The 8 T cell receptor beta chains below were found in one sample sequenced in a study of blood T cell repertoires in COVID-19. Here immunoSEQ multiplex PCR was the method, and the copy in TCRdb shows in-frame clones only, minus some. The sample carries some 290,000 clones, roughly nine tenths recorded once. Sequencing input: peripheral blood. The receptor source for this set is a woman between 25 and 40 years old with COVID-19, enrolled during active disease.

This rearrangement joins TRBV28 to TRBJ2-1; no firm D call. Germline V gives CDR1 MDHEN, CDR2 SYDVKM. The V gene lost 4 bases and the J gene lost 10 bases, with 11 bases spanning the gap. The CDR3 extends over 12 amino acids. The CDR3 loop is CASSSYTAEQFF. CDR3 sequence (DNA): TGTGCCAGCAGTTCCTATACTGCAGAGCAGTTCTTC.

The V gene is TRBV6-5, the J gene TRBJ2-2; D may be TRBD2 (5 bases). This CDR3 has 15 amino acids. The germline V gene has CDR1 MNHEY and CDR2 SVGAGI. The V gene lost 8 bases and the J gene lost 2 bases, with 15 bases spanning the gap. The CDR3 loop is CASGNPRGNTGELFF. The CDR3 DNA follows: TGTGCCAGCGGGAATCCTCGGGGAAACACCGGGGAGCTGTTTTTT.

The chain joins TRBV24-1 to TRBJ2-2, with 9 nucleotides matching TRBD1. Germline-derived CDR1 and CDR2 are KGHDR and SFDVKD. Trimming removed 5 bases from V and 4 bases from J; junction bases left unmatched: 4. There are 15 residues in the CDR3. The CDR3: CATSAGQGSTGELFF. The CDR3 nucleotides read TGTGCCACCAGTGCGGGACAGGGATCCACCGGGGAGCTGTTTTTT.

The chain employs TRBV30 and TRBJ2-1; D is unclear. Trimming removed 5 bases at V and 0 bases at J, with 17 bases between. The CDR3 extends over 16 amino acids. Germline CDR1 and CDR2: GTSNPN and SVGIG (reference sequence). CDR3 sequence reads: CAWPLRTECSYNEQFF. The DNA for the CDR3 is TGTGCCTGGCCTCTTCGAACGGAGTGCTCCTACAATGAGCAGTTCTTC.

This chain connects TRBV5-1 to TRBJ2-7; 8 nucleotides line up with TRBD2. The CDR3 contains 16 residues. Trimming took 0 bases from V and 0 from J; bases not matched to a gene: 5. CDR1 SGHRS and CDR2 YFSETQ come from the germline V gene. DNA of the CDR3: TGCGCCAGCAGCTTGGTGGCGGGGGGCAACTCCTACGAGCAGTACTTC. This gives the protein CASSLVAGGNSYEQYF.

This chain connects TRBV2 to TRBJ2-2; TRBD1 is a possible D gene (5 bases). The V end was cut by 3 bases, the J end by 1 base, with 15 bases between. There are 17 residues in the CDR3. In germline, CDR1 is SNHLY, CDR2 FYNNEI. The CDR3 is CASSDPAGWGNTGELFF. In DNA, the CDR3 is TGTGCCAGCAGTGATCCGGCAGGGTGGGGGAACACCGGGGAGCTGTTTTTT. Using reference TRBV2 and TRBJ2-2 for the parts outside the CDR3, the full variable domain is EPEVTQTPSHQVTQMGQEVILRCVPISNHLYFYWYRQILGQKVEFLVSFYNNEISEKSEIFDDQFSVERPDGSNFTLKIRSTKLEDSAMYFCASSDPAGWGNTGELFFGEGSRLTVL.

The rearrangement links TRBV5-1 to TRBJ1-1; the D is unclear. This CDR3 contains 14 residues. V shed 2 bases and J shed 4 bases, with 12 bases lying between them. Germline values: CDR1 SGHRS, CDR2 YFSETQ. DNA for the CDR3: TGCGCCAGCAGCTTTTTAGAGGGAGCCACTGAAGCTTTCTTT. Protein: CASSFLEGATEAFF.

The rearrangement links TRBV5-1 to TRBJ1-2; 8 bases fit TRBD1. The CDR3 runs to 12 residues. Germline trimming cut 4 bases from V and 6 bases from J; bases unmatched to any gene: 2. Germline V gene lookup returns CDR1 SGHRS and CDR2 YFSETQ. In nucleotides, the CDR3 is TGCGCCAGCAGCCTACAGGGGGATGGCTACACCTTC. Its translation: CASSLQGDGYTF. Full variable domain (rest looked up from reference TRBV5-1 and TRBJ1-2): KAGVTQTPRYLIKTRGQQVTLSCSPISGHRSVSWYQQTPGQGLQFLFEYFSETQRNKGNFPGRFSGRQFSNSRSEMNVSTLELGDSALYLCASSLQGDGYTFGSGTRLTVV.